A single T cell receptor beta chain is shown here with its context. The length of the CDR3 is 16 residues. Trimming shortened V by 3 bases and J by 4 bases, and 18 bases separated the two germline ends. Germline loops: CDR1 MDHEN, CDR2 SYDVKM. This record comes from a study of shared clonotypes between healthy human individuals. The data were produced by immunoSEQ multiplex PCR, yet TCRdb's version contains in-frame clones alone and is incomplete. This sample has 1.5 million to 1.9 million clones, with 95% to 99% found just once. This receptor was obtained from a man between 25 and 39 years old in good health. Sequencing was done on a sample of naive CD4+ T cells sorted from blood. Documented subset: CD45RA+ positively selected. The J gene is TRBJ1-2, the V gene TRBV28, with unresolved D. The CDR3: CASSFGKKKGIYGYTF. The CDR3 region has the DNA TGTGCCAGCAGTTTTGGTAAGAAGAAAGGGATCTATGGCTACACCTTC.